This T cell receptor (beta chain) stems from a study of T cells in localized non-small cell lung cancer. Study-wide points: Longer survival (overall) was linked to higher T cell density in blood. A median approximately 57 of the top 100 tumor clones appeared in adjacent lung. Uninvolved adjacent lung had more T cell clonality than any other tissue, topping tumor.

Clones were read by immunoSEQ multiplex PCR, and TCRdb kept only the in-frame ones, dropping some. The sample has 25,000 to 35,000 clones; approximately 94% are singletons. About this clone itself: Antigen: not known. Other nucleotide sequences from this sample produce the same CDR3.

The CDR3 length is 13 residues. The germline V gene encodes CDR1 SGDLS and CDR2 YYNGEE. Trimming removed 0 bases from V and 4 bases from J, with 7 bases in between. The input for sequencing was peripheral blood, taken before any cancer treatment. This TCR derives from a woman aged 40-75 years with stage I lung adenocarcinoma. The V gene is TRBV9, the J gene TRBJ2-5; unclear D gene. CDR3 sequence (DNA): TGTGCCAGCAGCGTAGACTCCGGAGAGACCCAGTACTTC. This encodes CASSVDSGETQYF.